The source of this TCR beta chain is a study of chronic HIV infection and antiretroviral therapy. Via MiXCR, TCRdb re-called the 5' RACE reads, giving one row per CDR3 protein. This table has roughly 48,000 distinct CDR3 sequences, about a fifth appearing once. Sequencing was carried out using peripheral blood. The source is an adult who had HIV and had not received antiretroviral therapy, or was an uninfected healthy control (not recorded which).

CDR3 nucleotides: TGCGCCAGCCGCCTGACGGACTATGGCTACACCTTC. This sequence encodes CASRLTDYGYTF. The rearrangement joins TRBV5-1 to TRBJ1-2, with unresolved D. Per the germline V gene, CDR1 is SGHRS and CDR2 is YFSETQ. The CDR3 sequence is 12 residues long. The ends were cut back, 7 bases at V and 3 bases at J, with 10 bases in the middle.